This T cell receptor (beta chain) was sequenced during a study of blood T cell repertoires in COVID-19. For the study at large: Samples taken during acute and convalescent COVID-19 were collected in the United States, Italy and Spain. Nucleic acid was either cDNA or gDNA, and it came from T cells, B-cell-depleted T cells, or PBMCs.

In the original processing: Cell counts per sample came from amplifying reference gene primers. TCRdb's table, derived via immunoSEQ multiplex PCR, lists solely in-frame clones and lacks some. That table gives V, J and clone size, and the DNA gave D and trimming. This repertoire shows about 260,000 clones, 75% to 90% found once; its top ten account for approximately 1.6%. The TCR was taken from a middle-aged woman who had recovered from COVID-19. The material sequenced was peripheral blood.

The CDR3 DNA follows: TGCGCCAGCAGCTCATCTAGCGCCAGCTCCTACAATGAGCAGTTCTTC. Translated, it gives CASSSSSASSYNEQFF. This chain joins TRBV5-1 and TRBJ2-1; D is perhaps TRBD2 (6 bases). Germline V gene data show CDR1 as SGHRS and CDR2 as YFSETQ. Trimming took off 3 bases at V and 0 bases at J, with 13 bases between the two ends. This CDR3 is 16 amino acids long.